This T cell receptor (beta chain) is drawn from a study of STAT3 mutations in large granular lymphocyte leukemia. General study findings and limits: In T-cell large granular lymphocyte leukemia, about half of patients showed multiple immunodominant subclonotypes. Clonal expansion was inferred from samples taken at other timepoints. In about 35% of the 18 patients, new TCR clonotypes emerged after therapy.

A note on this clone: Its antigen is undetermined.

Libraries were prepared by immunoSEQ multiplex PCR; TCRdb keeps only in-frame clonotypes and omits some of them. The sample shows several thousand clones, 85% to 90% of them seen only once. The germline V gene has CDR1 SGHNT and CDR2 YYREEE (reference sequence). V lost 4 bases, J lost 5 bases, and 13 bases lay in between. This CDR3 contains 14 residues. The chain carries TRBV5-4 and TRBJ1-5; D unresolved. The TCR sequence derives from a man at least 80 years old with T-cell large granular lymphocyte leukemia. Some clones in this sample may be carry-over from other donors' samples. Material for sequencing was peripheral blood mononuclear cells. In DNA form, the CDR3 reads TGTGCCAGCAGCGACGCAGGTCGCGATCAGCCCCAGCATTTT. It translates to CASSDAGRDQPQHF.